The entry that follows covers one TCR beta chain sequence. The CDR3 is 18 residues long. Germline CDR1 LNHNV, CDR2 YYDKDF (reference sequence). After removal of 4 bases from V and 2 bases from J, the junction contained 12 bases not matched to a gene. The data belong to a study of blood T cell repertoires in COVID-19. TCRdb keeps only in-frame clones here, not all; method: immunoSEQ multiplex PCR. The sample holds more than 300,000 clones, over 70% seen once. The chain links TRBV15 to TRBJ2-1, with 9 bases matching TRBD2. The sequence derives from a woman aged 45 to 65 with COVID-19, enrolled during active disease. Sequenced: peripheral blood. This CDR3 reads CATSKYSGGAITYNEQFF. In DNA, the CDR3 is TGTGCCACCAGCAAATATAGCGGGGGAGCCATAACCTACAATGAGCAGTTCTTC.